This T cell receptor beta chain came from a study of blood T cell repertoires in COVID-19. Produced via immunoSEQ multiplex PCR; TCRdb's table is partial and in-frame only. This sample has some 490,000 clones, with more than 85% found just once. The receptor was isolated from a woman aged 55-75 years who had recovered from COVID-19. The material sequenced was PBMCs or T cells enriched from blood (not recorded which).

The CDR3 nucleotides are TGTGCCACCGGGGGGGTGATGGCCAAAAACATTCAGTACTTC. Amino acid sequence: CATGGVMAKNIQYF. This sequence joins TRBV15 and TRBJ2-4; TRBD2 aligns across 7 bases. V trimming: 8 bases; J trimming: 1 base; junction bases outside the gene matches: 5. CDR3 length equals 14 residues. CDR1 and CDR2 from the germline V gene are LNHNV and YYDKDF (reference sequence). Together with reference TRBV15 and TRBJ2-4, the CDR3 gives the full variable domain: DAMVIQNPRYQVTQFGKPVTLSCSQTLNHNVMYWYQQKSSQAPKLLFHYYDKDFNNEADTPDNFQSRRPNTSFCFLDIRSPGLGDTAMYLCATGGVMAKNIQYFGAGTRLSVL.